This TCR beta chain appears in the sequencing data of a study of T cells after yellow fever vaccination. Study results and limitations: The CD4 and CD8 compartments had a small share of their clonotypes in common.

This CDR3 has 15 residues. Germline V lookup: CDR1 SNHLY, CDR2 FYNNEI. The V gene end was trimmed by 7 bases and the J gene end by 2 bases; junction bases not matched to a gene: 11. TCRdb redid the calling of the 5' RACE reads with MiXCR, one entry per CDR3 protein. The sample gives 230,000 or so distinct CDR3 sequences, about 3.7% of which show up once; around 20% is in the top ten. This clonotype was picked up many times. Its target is not known. This TCR was recovered from a young man who received the YFV17D yellow fever vaccine. The source was PBMCs, collected 15 days after the yellow fever booster vaccination. J is TRBJ2-7 and V is TRBV2, with 7 nucleotides matching TRBD1. The CDR3 sequence is CASTPKDRAAYEQYF. CDR3 DNA sequence: TGTGCCAGCACCCCTAAAGACAGGGCCGCCTACGAGCAGTACTTC.